Each of the 13 T cell receptor beta chains below was sequenced from the same sample in a study of PD-1 blockade in classical Hodgkin lymphoma. The time point here: cycle 4 day 1 (C4D1), after 5 to 7 weeks of nivolumab. Patients all relapsed after autologous stem cell transplantation, and there was variation in brentuximab vedotin exposure. Measured with immunoSEQ multiplex PCR; TCRdb has only the in-frame clones, and not every one. Among about 24,000 clones listed, about 81% were seen once. Sample: peripheral blood mononuclear cells (PBMCs), taken before the fourth cycle of nivolumab. Source of these receptors: a human donor with classical Hodgkin lymphoma.

The chain couples TRBV21-1 to TRBJ1-5. TRBV21-1 is given as a pseudogene. This CDR3 spans 15 amino acids. The CDR3 is CASSKEGRRGQPQHF. As DNA, the CDR3 is TGTGCCAGCAGCAAAGAGGGGAGGAGAGGTCAGCCCCAGCATTTT.

This clone was seen just once. CDR3 DNA: TGTGCCTGGAGTGTCCAAGAGACCCAGTACTTC. Amino acids: CAWSVQETQYF. The chain uses TRBV30 and TRBJ2-5; D remains unclear. V dropped 0 bases and J dropped 1 base, with 0 bases sitting between them. The CDR3 is 11 amino acids. Per germline, CDR1 GTSNPN and CDR2 SVGIG (reference sequence).

The genes are TRBV28 and TRBJ2-5; either TRBD1 or TRBD2 may supply D (6 bases each). This CDR3 contains 14 residues. Germline CDR1 MDHEN, CDR2 SYDVKM. V dropped 2 bases and J dropped 6 bases, with 13 bases sitting between them. This chain's CDR3 is CASSLRGARKTQYF. Written as DNA, the CDR3 is TGTGCCAGCAGTTTAAGGGGGGCTCGTAAGACCCAGTACTTC.

The CDR3 DNA reads as TGTGCCAGCAGCTGGGGCGGGAGGGCCACTGAAGCTTTCTTT. This translates into CASSWGGRATEAFF. V is TRBV7-2 and J is TRBJ1-1; weak D call: TRBD1 (5 bases). The ends were cut back, 4 bases at V and 4 bases at J, with 13 bases in the middle. The germline CDR1 and CDR2 sequences are SGHTA and FQGNSA. The CDR3 loop spans 14 amino acids.

This CDR3 is CASSDRGTDTQYF. CDR3 bases: TGTGCCAGTAGTGACAGGGGCACAGATACGCAGTATTTT. The chain carries TRBV19 and TRBJ2-3; 7 positions match TRBD1. Losses at the gene ends were 5 bases for V and 1 base for J; bases not matched to a gene: 0. Looked up from germline, CDR1 is LNHDA and CDR2 is SQIVND (reference sequence). This CDR3 is built from 13 residues.

A single count supports this clone. The chain couples TRBV4-3 to TRBJ1-1; TRBD1 matches 10 bases. Per the germline V gene, CDR1 is LGHNA and CDR2 is YSLEER. V was pared by 2 bases and J by 1 base, with 4 bases of the junction left unmatched. The CDR3 is made up of 16 amino acids. The CDR3 DNA is TGCGCCAGCAGCCAACCGGGACAGGGGTCGAACACTGAAGCTTTCTTT. Amino acid sequence: CASSQPGQGSNTEAFF.

The V gene is TRBV19, the J gene TRBJ1-2; 11 bases align to TRBD1. CDR3 size: 18 residues. Germline V lookup: CDR1 LNHDA, CDR2 SQIVND (reference sequence). Trimming took 7 bases from V and 5 from J; bases not matched to a gene: 18. CDR3 in amino acids: CASIRSLSPGQGGYGYTF. The CDR3 DNA follows: TGTGCCAGTATCAGATCCCTATCTCCGGGACAGGGGGGATATGGCTACACCTTC.

The chain couples TRBV7-9 to TRBJ1-1, with D hard to call. CDR3 length equals 13 residues. CDR1 is SEHNR and CDR2 is FQNEAQ in the germline V gene (reference sequence). V dropped 3 bases and J dropped 1 base, with 6 bases sitting between them. The CDR3 DNA sequence: TGTGCCAGCAGCTTCGGAGGGAACACTGAAGCTTTCTTT. Its translation is CASSFGGNTEAFF.

Comment on this clone: The sample carries other DNA sequences with the same CDR3. The chain couples TRBV6-5 to TRBJ2-7; 7 bases line up with TRBD2. V gave up 0 bases and J gave up 1 base; unmatched junction bases: 3. This CDR3 comprises 15 residues. Germline values: CDR1 MNHEY, CDR2 SVGAGI. Here the CDR3 reads CASSYSGGNSYEQYF. The CDR3, as DNA: TGTGCCAGCAGTTACTCGGGGGGGAATTCCTACGAGCAGTACTTC.

J is TRBJ2-7 and V is TRBV7-9, with D possibly being TRBD1 (6 bases). Germline V lookup: CDR1 SEHNR, CDR2 FQNEAQ (reference sequence). CDR3 length equals 15 residues. Deletions cut 1 base from V and 6 bases from J, with 16 bases between. CDR3 nucleotide sequence: TGTGCCAGCAGCTTAGTGGGGACACCCCAAGGCGAGCAGTACTTC. It translates to CASSLVGTPQGEQYF.

The chain employs TRBV19 and TRBJ1-5, with a tentative D call TRBD1 (5 bases). CDR1 is LNHDA and CDR2 is SQIVND in the germline V gene (reference sequence). The CDR3 spans 13 residues. Trimming pared 2 bases from V and 6 bases from J, leaving 8 bases between. CDR3: CASSITGVQPQHF. The DNA for the CDR3 is TGTGCCAGTAGTATAACGGGGGTTCAGCCCCAGCATTTT.

V gene TRBV15 combines with J gene TRBJ2-5; 10 positions agree with TRBD2. The CDR3 length is 15 residues. The V gene end was trimmed by 8 bases and the J gene end by 4 bases; junction bases not matched to a gene: 10. CDR1 and CDR2 (germline): LNHNV, YYDKDF (reference sequence). CDR3 sequence (DNA): TGTGCCACCGGTGATCGAGCGGGAGGGGGAGAGACCCAGTACTTC. This codes for CATGDRAGGGETQYF.

The rearrangement joins TRBV4-1 to TRBJ2-7; either TRBD1 or TRBD2 may supply D (5 bases each). Germline V lookup: CDR1 MGHRA, CDR2 YSYEKL. This CDR3 spans 12 amino acids. V gave up 1 base and J gave up 5 bases, with 6 bases separating them. The DNA of the CDR3 is TGCGCCAGCAGCCAAGGGGACGACGAGCAGTACTTC. Protein: CASSQGDDEQYF.